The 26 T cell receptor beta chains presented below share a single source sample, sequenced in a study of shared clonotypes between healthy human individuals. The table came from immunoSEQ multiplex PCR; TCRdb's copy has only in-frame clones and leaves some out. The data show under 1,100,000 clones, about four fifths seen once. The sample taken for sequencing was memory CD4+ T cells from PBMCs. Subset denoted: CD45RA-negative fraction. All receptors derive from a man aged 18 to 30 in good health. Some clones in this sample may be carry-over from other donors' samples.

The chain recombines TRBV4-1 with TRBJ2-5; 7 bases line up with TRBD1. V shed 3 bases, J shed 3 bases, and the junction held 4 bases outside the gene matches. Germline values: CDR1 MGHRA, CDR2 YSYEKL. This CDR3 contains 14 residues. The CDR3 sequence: CASSQTGSKETQYF. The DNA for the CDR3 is TGCGCCAGCAGCCAGACAGGGTCCAAAGAGACCCAGTACTTC.

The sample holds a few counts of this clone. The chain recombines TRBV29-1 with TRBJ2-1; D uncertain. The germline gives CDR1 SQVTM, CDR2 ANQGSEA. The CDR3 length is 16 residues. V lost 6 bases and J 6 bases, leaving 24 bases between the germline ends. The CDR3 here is CSVVLSGKWHTNEQFF. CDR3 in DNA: TGCAGCGTGGTACTTTCGGGTAAATGGCATACCAATGAGCAGTTCTTC.

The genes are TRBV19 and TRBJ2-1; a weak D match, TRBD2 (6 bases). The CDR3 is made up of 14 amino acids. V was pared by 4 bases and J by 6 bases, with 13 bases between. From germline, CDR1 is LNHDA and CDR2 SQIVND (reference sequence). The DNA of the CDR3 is TGTGCCAGTAGTACTAGCGTTTATCGCAATGAGCAGTTCTTC. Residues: CASSTSVYRNEQFF.

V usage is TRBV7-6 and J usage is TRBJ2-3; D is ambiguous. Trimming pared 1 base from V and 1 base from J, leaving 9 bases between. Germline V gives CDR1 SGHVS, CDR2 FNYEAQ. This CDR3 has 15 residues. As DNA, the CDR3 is TGTGCCAGCAGCTTAGTTGCCTCCGGCACAGATACGCAGTATTTT. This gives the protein CASSLVASGTDTQYF.

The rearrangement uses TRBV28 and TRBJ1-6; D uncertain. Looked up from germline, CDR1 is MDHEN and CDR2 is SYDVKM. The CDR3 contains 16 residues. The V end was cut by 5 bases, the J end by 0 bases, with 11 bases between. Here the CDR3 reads CASSADLSSYNSPLHF. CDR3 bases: TGTGCCAGCAGTGCAGACTTAAGCTCCTATAATTCACCCCTCCACTTT.

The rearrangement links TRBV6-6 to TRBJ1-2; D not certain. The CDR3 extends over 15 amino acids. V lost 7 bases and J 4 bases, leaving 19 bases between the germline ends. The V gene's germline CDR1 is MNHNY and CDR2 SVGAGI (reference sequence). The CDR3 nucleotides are TGTGCCAGCACCACCCGACGGCTGATTCGCTATGGCTACACCTTC. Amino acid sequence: CASTTRRLIRYGYTF.

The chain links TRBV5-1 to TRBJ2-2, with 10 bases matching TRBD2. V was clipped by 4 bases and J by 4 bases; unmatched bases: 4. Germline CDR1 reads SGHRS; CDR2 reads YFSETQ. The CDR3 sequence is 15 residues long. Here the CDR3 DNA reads TGCGCCAGCAGCACTAGCGGGATCCGCACCGGGGAGCTGTTTTTT. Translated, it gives CASSTSGIRTGELFF.

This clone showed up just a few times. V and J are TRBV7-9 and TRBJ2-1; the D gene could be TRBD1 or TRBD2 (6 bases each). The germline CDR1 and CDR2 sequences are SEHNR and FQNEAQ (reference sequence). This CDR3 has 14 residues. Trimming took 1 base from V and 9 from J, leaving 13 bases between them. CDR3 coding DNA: TGTGCCAGCAGCTTAGGGTTGGGGGGCCCTGAGCAGTTCTTC. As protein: CASSLGLGGPEQFF. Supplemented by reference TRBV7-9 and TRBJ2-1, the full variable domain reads DTGVSQNPRHKITKRGQNVTFRCDPISEHNRLYWYRQTLGQGPEFLTYFQNEAQLEKSRLLSDRFSAERPKGSFSTLEIQRTEQGDSAMYLCASSLGLGGPEQFFGPGTRLTVL.

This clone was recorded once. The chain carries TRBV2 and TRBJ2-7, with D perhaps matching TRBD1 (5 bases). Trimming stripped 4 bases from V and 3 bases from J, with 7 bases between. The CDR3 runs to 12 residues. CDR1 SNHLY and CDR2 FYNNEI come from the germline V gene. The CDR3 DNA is TGTGCCAGCAGTGCGCAGGGCTACGAGCAGTACTTC. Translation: CASSAQGYEQYF.

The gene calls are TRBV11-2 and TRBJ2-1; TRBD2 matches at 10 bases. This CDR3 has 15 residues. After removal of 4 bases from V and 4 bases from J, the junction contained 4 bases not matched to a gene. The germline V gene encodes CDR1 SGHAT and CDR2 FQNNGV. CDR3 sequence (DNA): TGTGCCAGCAGCTCCGGGACTAGCGCGTACAATGAGCAGTTCTTC. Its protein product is CASSSGTSAYNEQFF.

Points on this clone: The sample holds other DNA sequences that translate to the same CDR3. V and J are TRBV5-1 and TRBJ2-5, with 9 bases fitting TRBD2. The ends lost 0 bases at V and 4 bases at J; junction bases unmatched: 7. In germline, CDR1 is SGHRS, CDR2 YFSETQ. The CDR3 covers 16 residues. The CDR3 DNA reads TGCGCCAGCAGCTTGGGAGTAGCGGGAGTCGGAGAGACCCAGTACTTC. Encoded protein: CASSLGVAGVGETQYF.

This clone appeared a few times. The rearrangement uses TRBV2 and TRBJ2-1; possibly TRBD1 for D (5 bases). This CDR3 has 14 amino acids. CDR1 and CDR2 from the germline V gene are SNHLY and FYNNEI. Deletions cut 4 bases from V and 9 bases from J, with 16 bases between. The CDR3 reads CASSARWGRGEQFF. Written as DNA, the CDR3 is TGTGCCAGCAGTGCAAGGTGGGGTAGGGGTGAGCAGTTCTTC.

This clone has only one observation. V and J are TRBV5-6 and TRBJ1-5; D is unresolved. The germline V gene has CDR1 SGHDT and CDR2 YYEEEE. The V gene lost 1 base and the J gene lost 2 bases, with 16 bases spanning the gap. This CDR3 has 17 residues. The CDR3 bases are TGTGCCAGCAGCTTGCTCCCCGGGCCGCGGGGCAATCAGCCCCAGCATTTT. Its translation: CASSLLPGPRGNQPQHF.

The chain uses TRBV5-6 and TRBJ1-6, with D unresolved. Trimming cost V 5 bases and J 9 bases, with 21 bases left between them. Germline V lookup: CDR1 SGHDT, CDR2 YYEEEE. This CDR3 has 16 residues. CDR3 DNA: TGTGCCAGCAGATTAAGGACGGGAAACTTTGCTTCACCCCTCCACTTT. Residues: CASRLRTGNFASPLHF. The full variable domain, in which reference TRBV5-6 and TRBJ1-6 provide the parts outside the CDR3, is DAGVTQSPTHLIKTRGQQVTLRCSPKSGHDTVSWYQQALGQGPQFIFQYYEEEERQRGNFPDRFSGHQFPNYSSELNVNALLLGDSALYLCASRLRTGNFASPLHFGNGTRLTVT.

In DNA form, the CDR3 reads TGTGCAAGTCGCCCCCCGGCACCGGGATGCTACAATGAGCAGTTCTTC. Protein: CASRPPAPGCYNEQFF. The rearrangement links TRBV12-2 to TRBJ2-1; the table gives TRBD2 as D, unverified against the DNA. TRBV12-2 is a recognized pseudogene. This CDR3 contains 16 residues.

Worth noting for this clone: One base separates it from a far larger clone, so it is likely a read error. CDR3 in amino acids: CAWRSAGDDTGELFF. In DNA, the CDR3 is TGTGCCTGGAGGAGTGCAGGGGATGATACCGGGGAGCTGTTTTTT. The chain recombines TRBV30 with TRBJ2-2; possibly TRBD1 for D (6 bases). Trimming pared 3 bases from V and 5 bases from J, leaving 16 bases between. Germline CDR1 and CDR2: GTSNPN and SVGIG (reference sequence). The CDR3 loop spans 15 amino acids.

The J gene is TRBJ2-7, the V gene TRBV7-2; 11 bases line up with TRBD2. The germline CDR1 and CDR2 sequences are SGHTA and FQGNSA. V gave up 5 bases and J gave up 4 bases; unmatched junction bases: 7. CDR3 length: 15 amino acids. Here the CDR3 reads CASSQQGLAEYEQYF. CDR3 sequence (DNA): TGTGCCAGCAGCCAACAGGGACTAGCGGAATACGAGCAGTACTTC.

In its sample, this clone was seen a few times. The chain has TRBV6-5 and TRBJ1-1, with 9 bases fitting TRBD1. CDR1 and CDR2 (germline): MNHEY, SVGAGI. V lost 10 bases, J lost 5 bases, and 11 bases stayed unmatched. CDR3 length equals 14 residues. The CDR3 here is CATSMDRGRTEAFF. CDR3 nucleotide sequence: TGTGCCACCTCAATGGACAGGGGACGGACTGAAGCTTTCTTT.

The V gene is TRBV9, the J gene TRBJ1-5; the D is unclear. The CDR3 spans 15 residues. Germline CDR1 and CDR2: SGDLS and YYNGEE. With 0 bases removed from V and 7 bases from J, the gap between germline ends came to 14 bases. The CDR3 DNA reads TGTGCCAGCAGCGTAGGACTAGGTGGCTGGCAGCCCCAGCATTTT. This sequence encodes CASSVGLGGWQPQHF.

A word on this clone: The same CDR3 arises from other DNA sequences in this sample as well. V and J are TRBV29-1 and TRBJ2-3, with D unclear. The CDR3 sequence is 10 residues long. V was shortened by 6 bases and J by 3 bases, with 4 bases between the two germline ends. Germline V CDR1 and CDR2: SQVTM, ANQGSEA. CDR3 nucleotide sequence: TGCAGCGTGGGAACAGATACGCAGTATTTT. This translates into CSVGTDTQYF.

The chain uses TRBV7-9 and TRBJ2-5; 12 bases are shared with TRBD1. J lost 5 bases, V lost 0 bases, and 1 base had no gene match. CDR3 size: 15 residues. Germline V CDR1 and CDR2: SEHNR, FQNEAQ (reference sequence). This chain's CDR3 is CASSLAGQGAETQYF. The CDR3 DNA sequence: TGTGCCAGCAGCTTAGCGGGACAGGGGGCTGAGACCCAGTACTTC. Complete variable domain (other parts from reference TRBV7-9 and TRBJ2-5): DTGVSQNPRHKITKRGQNVTFRCDPISEHNRLYWYRQTLGQGPEFLTYFQNEAQLEKSRLLSDRFSAERPKGSFSTLEIQRTEQGDSAMYLCASSLAGQGAETQYFGPGTRLLVL.

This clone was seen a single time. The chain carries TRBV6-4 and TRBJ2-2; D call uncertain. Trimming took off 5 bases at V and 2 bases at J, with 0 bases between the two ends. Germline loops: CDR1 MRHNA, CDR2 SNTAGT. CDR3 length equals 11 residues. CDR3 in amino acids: CASSNTGELFF. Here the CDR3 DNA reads TGTGCCAGCAGTAACACCGGGGAGCTGTTTTTT.

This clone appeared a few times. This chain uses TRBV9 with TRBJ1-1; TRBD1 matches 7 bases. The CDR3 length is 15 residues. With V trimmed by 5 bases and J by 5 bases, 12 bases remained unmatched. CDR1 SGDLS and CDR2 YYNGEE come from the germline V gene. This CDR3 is CASSIRSSGGTEAFF. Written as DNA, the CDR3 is TGTGCCAGCAGTATTAGATCGTCAGGGGGAACTGAAGCTTTCTTT.

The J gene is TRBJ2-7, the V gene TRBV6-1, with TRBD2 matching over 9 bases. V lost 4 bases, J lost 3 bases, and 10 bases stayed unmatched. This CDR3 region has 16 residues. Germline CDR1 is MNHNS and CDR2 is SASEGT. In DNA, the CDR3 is TGTGCCAGCAGTGGAGCTAGCGGGACAAACAACTACGAGCAGTACTTC. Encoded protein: CASSGASGTNNYEQYF.

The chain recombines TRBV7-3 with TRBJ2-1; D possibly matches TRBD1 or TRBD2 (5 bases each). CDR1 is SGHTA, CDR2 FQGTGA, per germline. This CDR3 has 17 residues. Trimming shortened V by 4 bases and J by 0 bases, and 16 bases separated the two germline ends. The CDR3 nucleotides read TGTGCCAGCAGCTCCTCCCCGGGGCAAAGCTCCTACAATGAGCAGTTCTTC. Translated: CASSSSPGQSSYNEQFF.

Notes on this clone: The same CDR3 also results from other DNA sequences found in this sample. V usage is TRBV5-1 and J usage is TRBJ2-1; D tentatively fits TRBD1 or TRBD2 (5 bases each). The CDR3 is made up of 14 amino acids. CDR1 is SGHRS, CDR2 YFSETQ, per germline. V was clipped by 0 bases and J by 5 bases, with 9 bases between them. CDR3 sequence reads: CASSLGGRDNEQFF. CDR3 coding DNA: TGCGCCAGCAGCTTGGGGGGACGAGACAATGAGCAGTTCTTC.